This T cell receptor (beta chain) came from a study of blood T cells in healthy people across ages. Whole-study results and caveats: It was the long-lived donors that had more naive CD4+ cells and higher diversity than aged donors.

Using a J-beta primer mix together with a sample-barcoded 5' primer, a second PCR was run for about 7 to 12 cycles. Every sample gave at least 2.5 million paired-end reads containing CDR3. From the 5' RACE reads, TCRdb called clonotypes with MiXCR, one entry per CDR3 protein. The sample includes more than 1,400,000 distinct CDR3 sequences, 42% of them seen just once. This clonotype was seen a few times. Its antigen is undetermined. The CDR3 spans 14 residues. V was shortened by 2 bases and J by 10 bases, with 15 bases between the two germline ends. Germline lookup yields CDR1 MNHEY and CDR2 SVGAGI. The sample taken for sequencing was blood. This rearrangement joins TRBV6-5 to TRBJ2-1, with a weak D call TRBD1 (6 bases). The origin of this receptor is a woman under 30 in good health. The CDR3 coding sequence is TGTGCCAGCAGTTACATGGACAGTTTAACGGAGCAGTTCTTC. This gives the protein CASSYMDSLTEQFF.